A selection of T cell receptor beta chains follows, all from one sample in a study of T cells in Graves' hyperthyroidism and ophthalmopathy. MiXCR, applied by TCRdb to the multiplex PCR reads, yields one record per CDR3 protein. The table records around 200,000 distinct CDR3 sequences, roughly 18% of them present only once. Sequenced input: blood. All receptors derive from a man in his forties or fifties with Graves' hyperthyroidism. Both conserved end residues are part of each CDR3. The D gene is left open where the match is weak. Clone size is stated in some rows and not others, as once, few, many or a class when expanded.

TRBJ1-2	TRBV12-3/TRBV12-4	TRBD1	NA	TGTGCCAGCAGTTCGACAGGGGTTGGCTACACCTTC	CASSSTGVGYTF
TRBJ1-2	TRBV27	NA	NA	TGTGCCAGCAGTTTAGGCAGAGGGGCTACTTATGGCTACACCTTC	CASSLGRGATYGYTF
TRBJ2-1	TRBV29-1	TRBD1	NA	TGCAGCGTTTCCCGGGACAGCGGATACAATGAGCAGTTCTTC	CSVSRDSGYNEQFF
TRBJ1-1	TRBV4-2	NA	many	TGTGCCAGCAGCCAAGATGGGCGGCTTCGGCTGAACACTGAAGCTTTCTTT	CASSQDGRLRLNTEAFF
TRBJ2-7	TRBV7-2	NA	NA	TGTGCCAGCAGCTTAGCGTCAGGGACATACTACGAGCAGTACTTC	CASSLASGTYYEQYF
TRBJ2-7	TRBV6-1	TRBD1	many	TGTGCCAGCAGTGACTACGGACAGGGGGCGAACGAGCAGTACTTC	CASSDYGQGANEQYF
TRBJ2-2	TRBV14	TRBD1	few	TGTGCCAGCAGCCAGGACTCACACAGGGGGACCGGGGAGCTGTTTTTT	CASSQDSHRGTGELFF
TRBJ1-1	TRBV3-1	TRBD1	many	TGTGCCAGCAGCCAAGAGACAGGGTGGGGCACTGAAGCTTTCTTT	CASSQETGWGTEAFF
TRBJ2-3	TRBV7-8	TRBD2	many	TGTGCCAGCAGCTTATCGCTTTCCCTAGCGGGGGGCCGGGGCACAGATACGCAGTATTTT	CASSLSLSLAGGRGTDTQYF
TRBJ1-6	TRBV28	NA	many	TGTGCCAGCAGTTCCATCCCGGACGCACGCTCCTATAATTCACCCCTCCACTTT	CASSSIPDARSYNSPLHF
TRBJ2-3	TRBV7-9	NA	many	TGTGCCAGCAGCTTACGACCGTCAGATACGCAGTATTTT	CASSLRPSDTQYF
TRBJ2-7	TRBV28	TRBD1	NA	TGTGCCAGCAGTTCTACAGGGGGCGACGAGCAGTACTTC	CASSSTGGDEQYF
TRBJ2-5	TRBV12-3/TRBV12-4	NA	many	TGTGCCAGCAGTCCCGGTGGTAGGGAAGAGACCCAGTACTTC	CASSPGGREETQYF
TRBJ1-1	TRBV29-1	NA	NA	TGCAGCGTTGATGGGGACATGAACACTGAAGCTTTCTTT	CSVDGDMNTEAFF
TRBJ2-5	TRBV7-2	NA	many	TGTGCCAGCAGCTCTAGGAGGGCGGGTATACAAGAGACCCAGTACTTC	CASSSRRAGIQETQYF
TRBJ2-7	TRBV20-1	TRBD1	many	TGCAGTGCTAGAGGTAACCTCTACAGGGGTTGGTACTACGAGCAGTACTTC	CSARGNLYRGWYYEQYF
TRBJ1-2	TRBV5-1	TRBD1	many	TGCGCCAGCAGCTTGGATCCAGGGGGTGCGGGCTACACCTTC	CASSLDPGGAGYTF
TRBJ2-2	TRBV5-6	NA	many	TGTGCCAGCAGCTTGCTTGGGCCGAACACCGGGGAGCTGTTTTTT	CASSLLGPNTGELFF
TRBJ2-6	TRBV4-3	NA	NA	TGCGCCAGCAGCCAACTACTTGGGGGGTCCTCTGGGGCCAACGTCCTGACTTTC	CASSQLLGGSSGANVLTF
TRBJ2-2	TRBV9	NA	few	TGTGCCAGCAGCGTAGTTACGGCCGGGGAGCTGTTTTTT	CASSVVTAGELFF
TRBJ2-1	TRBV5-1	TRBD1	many	TGCGCCAGCAGAAGGACAGGACAGGGAAATGAGCAGTTCTTC	CASRRTGQGNEQFF
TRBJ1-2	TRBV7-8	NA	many	TGTGCCAGCAGCTTAATAGGATTGCGTAACTATGGCTACACCTTC	CASSLIGLRNYGYTF
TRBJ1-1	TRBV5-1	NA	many	TGCGCCAGCAGCACGGCTGAGGGGTCGGACACTGAAGCTTTCTTT	CASSTAEGSDTEAFF
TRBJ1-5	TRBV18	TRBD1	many	TGTGCCAGCTCACCGGCCGGGACAGGGGAGCAGCCCCAGCATTTT	CASSPAGTGEQPQHF
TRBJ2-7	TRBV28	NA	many	TGTGCCAGCACCTCCTCCTACGGCTCCTACGAGCAGTACTTC	CASTSSYGSYEQYF
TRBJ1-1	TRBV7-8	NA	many	TGTGCCAGCAGATTAGGCGGGGGGGCGCTGAAGACTGAAGCTTTCTTT	CASRLGGGALKTEAFF
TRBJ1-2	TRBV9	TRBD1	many	TGTGCCAGCAGCGGACACCGGGACAGCTATGGCTACACCTTC	CASSGHRDSYGYTF
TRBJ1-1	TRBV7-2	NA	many	TGTGCCAGCAGCTTAATGAGAGGGACGAACACTGAAGCTTTCTTT	CASSLMRGTNTEAFF
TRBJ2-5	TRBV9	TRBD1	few	TGTGCCAGCACTCCGGGACAGATGAGACAAGAGACCCAGTACTTC	CASTPGQMRQETQYF
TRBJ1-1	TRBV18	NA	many	TGTGCCAGCTCACCCTACCAGCCAGGGAACACTGAAGCTTTCTTT	CASSPYQPGNTEAFF
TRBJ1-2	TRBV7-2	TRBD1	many	TGTGCCAGCAGGCCGAGACAGGGACCTAACTATGGCTACACCTTC	CASRPRQGPNYGYTF
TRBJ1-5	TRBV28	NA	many	TGTGCCAGCAGTTCTTCCGGACAGTGGTACCAGCCCCAGCATTTT	CASSSSGQWYQPQHF
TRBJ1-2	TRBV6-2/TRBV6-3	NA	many	TGTGCCAGCAGTTACTCCAACAGGGCGGCCGGCTACACCTTC	CASSYSNRAAGYTF
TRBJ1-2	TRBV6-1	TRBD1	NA	TGTGCCAGCAGACCACGGACAGGGCAAGGCTACACCTTC	CASRPRTGQGYTF
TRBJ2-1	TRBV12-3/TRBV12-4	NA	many	TGTGCCAGCAGTTTCGGGCAGACAAGCTCCTACAATGAGCAGTTCTTC	CASSFGQTSSYNEQFF
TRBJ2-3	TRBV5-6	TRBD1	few	TGTGCCAGCAGCTTTGGGACAGGGGTGCGCACAGATACGCAGTATTTT	CASSFGTGVRTDTQYF
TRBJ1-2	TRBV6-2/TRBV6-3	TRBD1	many	TGTGCCAGCAGTTATTCTCCCCACAGGGGGTATAACTATGGCTACACCTTC	CASSYSPHRGYNYGYTF
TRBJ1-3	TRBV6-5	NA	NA	TGTGCCAGCAGTTACTCGAGGGGAAACACCATATATTTT	CASSYSRGNTIYF
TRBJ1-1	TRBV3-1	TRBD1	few	TGTGCCAGCAGCGACCAGGGGGCTCTGACTGAAGCTTTCTTT	CASSDQGALTEAFF
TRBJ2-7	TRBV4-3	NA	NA	TGCGCCAGCAGCCAAGGGGGAGGGGGTCGCTACGAGCAGTACTTC	CASSQGGGGRYEQYF
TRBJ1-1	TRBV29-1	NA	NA	TGCAGCGTTGAAAGGAGGAACACTGAAGCTTTCTTT	CSVERRNTEAFF
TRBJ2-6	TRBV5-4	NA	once	TGTGCCAGCAGTTTTTACAGGGTGGCCGGGGCCAACGTCCTGACTTTC	CASSFYRVAGANVLTF
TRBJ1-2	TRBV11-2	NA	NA	TGTGCCAGCAGCTTAAACAGATACTATGGCTACACCTTC	CASSLNRYYGYTF
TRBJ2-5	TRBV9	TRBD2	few	TGTGCCAGCAGCGTAGATCGGGGGGGGAAAGAGACCCAGTACTTC	CASSVDRGGKETQYF
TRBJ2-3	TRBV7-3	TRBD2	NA	TGTGCCAGCAGCCGACTAGCGGGGGTTAGGACAGATACGCAGTATTTT	CASSRLAGVRTDTQYF
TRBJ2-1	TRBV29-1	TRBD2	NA	TGCAGCGTGAGGCGGGGGGGCCGCGACAATGAGCAGTTCTTC	CSVRRGGRDNEQFF
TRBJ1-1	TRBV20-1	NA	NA	TGCAGTGCTCGCGAGGGAGGCGGCGGGACTGAAGCTTTCTTT	CSAREGGGGTEAFF
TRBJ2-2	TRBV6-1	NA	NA	TGTGCCAGCAGTTCATGGCAACTAGACGGGGTGGGGAGTACCGGGGAGCTGTTTTTT	CASSSWQLDGVGSTGELFF
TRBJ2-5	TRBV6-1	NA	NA	TGTGCCAGCAGTAAACAGGTATCAGAGACCCAGTACTTC	CASSKQVSETQYF
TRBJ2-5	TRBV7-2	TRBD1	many	TGTGCCAGCAGCCCCTGGCAGGGGACAGGAGAGACCCAGTACTTC	CASSPWQGTGETQYF